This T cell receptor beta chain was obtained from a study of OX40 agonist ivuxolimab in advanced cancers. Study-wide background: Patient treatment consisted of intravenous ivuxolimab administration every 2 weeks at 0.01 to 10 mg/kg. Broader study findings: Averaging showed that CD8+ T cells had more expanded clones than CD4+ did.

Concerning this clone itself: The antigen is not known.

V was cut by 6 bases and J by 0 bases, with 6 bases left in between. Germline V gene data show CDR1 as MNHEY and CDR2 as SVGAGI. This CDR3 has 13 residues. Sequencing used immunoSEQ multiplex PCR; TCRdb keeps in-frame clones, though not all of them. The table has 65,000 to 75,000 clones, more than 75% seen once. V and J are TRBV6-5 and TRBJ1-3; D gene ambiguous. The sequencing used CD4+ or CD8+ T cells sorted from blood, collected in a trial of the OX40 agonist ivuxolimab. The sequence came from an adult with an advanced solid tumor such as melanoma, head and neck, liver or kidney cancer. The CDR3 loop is CASSRSSGNTIYF. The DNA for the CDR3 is TGTGCCAGCAGCCGGTCCTCTGGAAACACCATATATTTT.